This entry lists 29 T cell receptor beta chains sequenced from one sample in a study of T cell repertoires and HLA-DP antigens. For these receptors, no antigen is known. Assay used: immunoSEQ multiplex PCR; TCRdb lists only in-frame clones, some missing. Among around 100,000 clones listed, roughly 92% were seen once. The sequenced sample was CD4+ T cells from PBMCs. All receptors derive from a woman aged 18-35 years in good health and CMV-seronegative.

This clone is a singleton in its sample. V gene TRBV6-5 combines with J gene TRBJ1-2; no reliable D call. CDR1 is MNHEY and CDR2 is SVGAGI in the germline V gene. The CDR3 totals 13 residues. Trimming left V 6 bases short and J 2 bases short, with 10 bases between. CDR3 sequence (DNA): TGTGCCAGCAGAAAGACACAGAACTATGGCTACACCTTC. It is translated as CASRKTQNYGYTF.

This clone was seen only once. One junction end disagrees with the germline gene, perhaps due to a read error. This sequence joins TRBV7-7 and TRBJ2-2; D remains unclear. The CDR3 spans 16 residues. Germline-derived CDR1 and CDR2 are SSHAT and FNYEAQ (reference sequence). This chain's CDR3 is CASSLGIQANTGELFF. The CDR3 bases are TGTGCTAGCAGCTTAGGGATTCAGGCCAACACCGGGGAGCTGTTTTTT.

This clone was detected only once. The chain recombines TRBV9 with TRBJ2-3, with TRBD1 as a possible D gene (6 bases). Per germline, CDR1 SGDLS and CDR2 YYNGEE. The CDR3 has 17 amino acids. V lost 4 bases and J 0 bases, leaving 18 bases between the germline ends. The CDR3 loop is CASSRDPGTTSTDTQYF. The CDR3 DNA is TGTGCCAGCAGCCGAGATCCCGGGACAACCAGCACAGATACGCAGTATTTT. Combining the CDR3 with reference TRBV9 and TRBJ2-3 gives the whole variable domain DSGVTQTPKHLITATGQRVTLRCSPRSGDLSVYWYQQSLDQGLQFLIQYYNGEERAKGNILERFSAQQFPDLHSELNLSSLELGDSALYFCASSRDPGTTSTDTQYFGPGTRLTVL.

The chain links TRBV18 to TRBJ2-3; 7 positions agree with TRBD2. Per germline, CDR1 KGHSH and CDR2 LQKENI. The CDR3 has 13 residues. The V and J ends lost 3 bases and 5 bases, in that order; junction bases with no gene match: 2. As DNA, the CDR3 is TGTGCCAGCTCACCGGGACTAAGAGATACGCAGTATTTT. This codes for CASSPGLRDTQYF.

The chain joins TRBV18 to TRBJ2-2, with D perhaps matching TRBD1 (6 bases). Germline V gene data show CDR1 as KGHSH and CDR2 as LQKENI. The CDR3 length is 16 residues. With 4 bases removed from V and 3 bases from J, the gap between germline ends came to 15 bases. This CDR3 reads CASSRFRGEYTGELFF. The CDR3 DNA reads as TGTGCCAGCTCACGATTCAGGGGCGAGTACACCGGGGAGCTGTTTTTT.

The chain combines TRBV10-1 with TRBJ2-2; 7 nucleotides agree with TRBD2. J was trimmed by 4 bases and V by 6 bases; bases with no gene match: 11. The CDR3 consists of 16 residues. The germline V gene has CDR1 WNHNN and CDR2 SYGVQD (reference sequence). Written as DNA, the CDR3 is TGCGCCAGCAGCCCCGCCTCGCGGGAGTTCACCGGGGAGCTGTTTTTT. This sequence encodes CASSPASREFTGELFF.

A single count supports this clone. This chain joins TRBV25-1 and TRBJ2-1; the D is unclear. Germline values: CDR1 MGHDK, CDR2 SYGVNS. The CDR3 runs to 16 residues. V lost 4 bases, J lost 7 bases, and 20 bases lay in between. The CDR3 sequence is CASSGFGLIRTNEQFF. The CDR3 DNA follows: TGTGCCAGCAGTGGTTTTGGCCTCATTCGGACGAATGAGCAGTTCTTC.

The genes are TRBV7-2 and TRBJ1-5; TRBD1 aligns across 9 bases. The CDR3 sequence is 15 residues long. Per germline, CDR1 SGHTA and CDR2 FQGNSA. The junction had 2 bases not matched to a gene; V was cut back by 5 bases and J by 0 bases. The CDR3 DNA is TGTGCCAGCAGCGGGACAGGGAATAGCAATCAGCCCCAGCATTTT. This encodes CASSGTGNSNQPQHF.

The V call is TRBV27, the J call TRBJ1-1; TRBD1 aligns across 7 bases. The CDR3 loop spans 13 amino acids. The germline gives CDR1 MNHEY, CDR2 SMNVEV (reference sequence). V dropped 5 bases and J dropped 5; count of bases not matched to a gene: 5. The CDR3 region is CASSRQGGTEAFF. CDR3 sequence (DNA): TGTGCCAGCAGTCGACAGGGAGGAACTGAAGCTTTCTTT.

This rearrangement joins TRBV5-1 to TRBJ1-1, with 10 bases lining up with TRBD1. The CDR3 runs to 14 residues. Germline V CDR1 and CDR2: SGHRS, YFSETQ. The J segment lost 7 bases and the V segment lost 4 bases, leaving 7 bases of the junction unmatched. CDR3 sequence reads: CASSGTRDRGEAFF. The CDR3 nucleotides read TGCGCCAGCAGCGGTACCCGGGACAGGGGTGAAGCTTTCTTT.

CDR3 loop: CASSLLIAGYNEQFF. CDR3 bases: TGTGCCAGCAGCTTGTTAATAGCGGGGTACAATGAGCAGTTCTTC. The rearrangement joins TRBV5-4 to TRBJ2-1, with TRBD2 identical over 8 bases. Germline lookup yields CDR1 SGHNT and CDR2 YYREEE (reference sequence). CDR3 length: 15 amino acids. Germline trimming cut 1 base from V and 4 bases from J; bases unmatched to any gene: 4.

The V call is TRBV5-6, the J call TRBJ1-3, with D tentatively TRBD1 (5 bases). Trimming cost V 4 bases and J 0 bases, with 14 bases left between them. Germline loops: CDR1 SGHDT, CDR2 YYEEEE. CDR3 size: 16 residues. The CDR3 DNA reads TGTGCCAGCAGCCGATGGACATCGTCCTCTGGAAACACCATATATTTT. The encoded protein is CASSRWTSSSGNTIYF.

The chain is built from TRBV7-9 and TRBJ1-1, with D perhaps matching TRBD1 (6 bases). Trimming stripped 5 bases from V and 5 bases from J, with 9 bases between. Germline V gives CDR1 SEHNR, CDR2 FQNEAQ (reference sequence). The CDR3 is 12 amino acids. The CDR3 is CASSLRGTEAFF. CDR3 nucleotide sequence: TGTGCCAGCAGCCTGAGGGGGACTGAAGCTTTCTTT.

The V and J genes are TRBV5-1 and TRBJ1-4; 7 positions match TRBD1. This CDR3 is 15 amino acids long. Trimming took 4 bases from V and 8 from J; bases not matched to a gene: 11. Germline lookup yields CDR1 SGHRS and CDR2 YFSETQ. The CDR3: CASSVTGAGREKLFF. CDR3 nucleotides: TGCGCCAGCAGCGTAACAGGGGCAGGTCGGGAAAAACTGTTTTTT.

This chain links TRBV9 with TRBJ2-7; 8 nucleotides align to TRBD1. Germline CDR1 is SGDLS and CDR2 is YYNGEE. The CDR3 has 14 residues. V lost 0 bases, J lost 7 bases, and 6 bases stayed unmatched. In nucleotides, the CDR3 is TGTGCCAGCAGCGTAGCCGACAGGGGTTATGAGCAGTACTTC. Encoded protein: CASSVADRGYEQYF.

V is TRBV5-1 and J is TRBJ1-1; D may be TRBD1 (5 bases). Trimming shortened V by 4 bases and J by 0 bases, and 10 bases separated the two germline ends. CDR1 and CDR2 from the germline V gene are SGHRS and YFSETQ. There are 14 residues in the CDR3. This chain's CDR3 is CASSEDSMNTEAFF. In DNA form, the CDR3 reads TGCGCCAGCAGCGAAGACAGCATGAACACTGAAGCTTTCTTT.

This clone appeared a single time. CDR3 residues: CSVLGTPKTATEAFF. CDR3 in DNA: TGCAGCGTCCTAGGGACTCCGAAAACGGCCACTGAAGCTTTCTTT. This chain joins TRBV29-1 and TRBJ1-1; D perhaps matches TRBD1 (5 bases). The CDR3 runs 15 residues. CDR1 and CDR2 from the germline V gene are SQVTM and ANQGSEA. V lost 6 bases and J 4 bases, leaving 21 bases between the germline ends.

The chain links TRBV2 to TRBJ2-7; unclear D gene. This CDR3 has 12 amino acids. V was shortened by 6 bases and J by 0 bases, with 6 bases between the two germline ends. Germline V gene lookup returns CDR1 SNHLY and CDR2 FYNNEI. DNA of the CDR3: TGTGCCAGCAGGGGCGGCTCCTACGAGCAGTACTTC. Its translation is CASRGGSYEQYF. Filled out from reference TRBV2 and TRBJ2-7, the complete variable domain reads EPEVTQTPSHQVTQMGQEVILRCVPISNHLYFYWYRQILGQKVEFLVSFYNNEISEKSEIFDDQFSVERPDGSNFTLKIRSTKLEDSAMYFCASRGGSYEQYFGPGTRLTVT.

This clone was seen once. The CDR3 sequence is CASSPQGNTGELFF. The CDR3, as DNA: TGTGCCAGCAGCCCACAGGGAAACACCGGGGAGCTGTTTTTT. V is TRBV7-9 and J is TRBJ2-2; possibly TRBD1 for D (6 bases). This CDR3 contains 14 residues. V lost 5 bases and J 2 bases, leaving 9 bases between the germline ends. Germline CDR1 reads SEHNR; CDR2 reads FQNEAQ (reference sequence).

Written as DNA, the CDR3 is TGTGCCAGCAGTTGGGGGAGGACATCCTACGAGCAGTACTTC. Translated: CASSWGRTSYEQYF. The chain carries TRBV6-5 and TRBJ2-7, with D possibly TRBD2 on 6 matching bases. Trimming took 4 bases from V and 1 from J, leaving 11 bases between them. Germline-derived CDR1 and CDR2 are MNHEY and SVGAGI. The CDR3 is 14 residues long.

This chain's CDR3 is CASRKLRDHLDTQYF. The CDR3 nucleotides read TGTGCCAGCAGGAAACTCCGGGACCACCTAGATACGCAGTATTTT. The rearrangement uses TRBV11-2 and TRBJ2-3; either TRBD1 or TRBD2 may fit D (5 bases each). The ends were cut back, 6 bases at V and 5 bases at J, with 18 bases in the middle. Germline-derived CDR1 and CDR2 are SGHAT and FQNNGV. The CDR3 extends over 15 amino acids.

A word on this clone: At one end the junction does not follow the germline gene, possibly because of a read error. The chain links TRBV28 to TRBJ1-2, with D maybe TRBD1 (5 bases). Germline loops: CDR1 MDHEN, CDR2 SYDVKM. The CDR3 length is 16 residues. CDR3 sequence (DNA): TGTGCCAGCAGCCTCGGGGGGGTGAGGGCCGTGCAAGCTATTCACTTC. Translation gives CASSLGGVRAVQAIHF.

V gene TRBV11-2 combines with J gene TRBJ2-1; TRBD2 matches 9 bases. Looked up from germline, CDR1 is SGHAT and CDR2 is FQNNGV. The CDR3 loop spans 15 amino acids. The V and J ends lost 4 bases and 4 bases, in that order; junction bases with no gene match: 5. This chain's CDR3 is CASSSLAGRYNEQFF. The CDR3 coding sequence is TGTGCCAGCAGCTCACTAGCGGGTCGGTACAATGAGCAGTTCTTC.

The genes are TRBV6-5 and TRBJ1-1; D gene uncertain. Germline V CDR1 and CDR2: MNHEY, SVGAGI. This CDR3 region has 13 residues. V gave up 5 bases and J gave up 6 bases, with 13 bases separating them. CDR3 nucleotides: TGTGCCAGCAGTCCCCCGGGGTTCGCTGAAGCTTTCTTT. Amino acid sequence: CASSPPGFAEAFF.

The CDR3 DNA is TGTGCCAGCAGCTTAGTGTTAGCAGGGCGGGTCACTGAAGCTTTCTTT. It translates to CASSLVLAGRVTEAFF. V is TRBV7-6 and J is TRBJ1-1, with D maybe TRBD1 (5 bases). Germline-derived CDR1 and CDR2 are SGHVS and FNYEAQ. The CDR3 consists of 16 residues. V lost 1 base and J lost 4, with 16 bases in between.

This chain joins TRBV28 and TRBJ2-7; tentative D call: TRBD2 (5 bases). V lost 2 bases, J lost 0 bases, and 14 bases lay in between. This CDR3 comprises 16 residues. Germline CDR1 is MDHEN and CDR2 is SYDVKM. The CDR3 DNA follows: TGTGCCAGCAGTTTAGGACTTTTTACAGACTCCTACGAGCAGTACTTC. The encoded protein is CASSLGLFTDSYEQYF.

The chain links TRBV4-1 to TRBJ1-5; 9 bases are shared with TRBD1. The CDR3 totals 16 residues. V was clipped by 2 bases and J by 9 bases; unmatched bases: 11. Germline lookup yields CDR1 MGHRA and CDR2 YSYEKL. The CDR3: CASSQPGQGRTAPQHF. The CDR3 DNA reads TGCGCCAGCAGCCAACCCGGACAGGGGAGGACGGCGCCCCAGCATTTT.

The V and J genes are TRBV19 and TRBJ2-7; TRBD2 matches at 11 bases. This CDR3 is built from 15 residues. The V segment lost 2 bases and the J segment 3 bases; nucleotides outside the gene matches: 3. CDR1 is LNHDA, CDR2 SQIVND, per germline (reference sequence). CDR3: CASSISLAGGYEQYF. The CDR3 DNA follows: TGTGCCAGTAGTATATCGCTAGCGGGAGGCTACGAGCAGTACTTC.

The chain couples TRBV4-1 to TRBJ2-7; TRBD2 might be the D (6 bases). CDR3 length: 16 amino acids. Germline V gives CDR1 MGHRA, CDR2 YSYEKL. V lost 1 base and J lost 5, with 18 bases in between. The CDR3 protein is CASSQGPGLESNEQYF. Written as DNA, the CDR3 is TGCGCCAGCAGCCAAGGGCCGGGACTCGAAAGTAACGAGCAGTACTTC.